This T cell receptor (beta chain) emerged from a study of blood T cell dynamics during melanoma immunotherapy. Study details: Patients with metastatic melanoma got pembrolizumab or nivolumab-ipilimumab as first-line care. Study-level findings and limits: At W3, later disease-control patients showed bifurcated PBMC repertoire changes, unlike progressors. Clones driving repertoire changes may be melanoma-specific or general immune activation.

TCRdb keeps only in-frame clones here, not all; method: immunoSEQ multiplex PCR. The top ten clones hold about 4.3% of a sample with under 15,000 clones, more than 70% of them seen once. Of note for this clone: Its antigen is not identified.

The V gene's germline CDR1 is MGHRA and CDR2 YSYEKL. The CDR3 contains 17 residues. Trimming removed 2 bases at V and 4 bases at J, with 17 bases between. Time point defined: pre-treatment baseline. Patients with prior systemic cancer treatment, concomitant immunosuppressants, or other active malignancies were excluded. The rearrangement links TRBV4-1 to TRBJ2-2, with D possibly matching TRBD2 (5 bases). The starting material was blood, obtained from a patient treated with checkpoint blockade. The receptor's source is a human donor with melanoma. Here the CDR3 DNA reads TGCGCCAGCAGCCAATGGCCGAGGGTAACTAGCACCGGGGAGCTGTTTTTT. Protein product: CASSQWPRVTSTGELFF.